These 29 T cell receptor beta chains came from one sample sequenced in a study of T cells after yellow fever vaccination. Using its own MiXCR run on the 5' RACE reads, TCRdb lists one record per CDR3 protein. The table shows approximately 120,000 distinct CDR3 sequences, with under 8.5% occurring only once. The material sequenced was CD4+ T cells sorted from PBMCs, taken more than 8 days after the first yellow fever vaccination. These receptors came from a young man who received the YFV17D yellow fever vaccine.

The sample holds a few counts of this clonotype. CDR3 region: CASSPHVGSGADTQYF. In DNA form, the CDR3 reads TGTGCCAGCAGCCCCCACGTGGGGTCCGGGGCAGATACGCAGTATTTT. The chain links TRBV7-2 to TRBJ2-3; D perhaps matches TRBD2 (5 bases). The CDR3 sequence is 16 residues long. V lost 5 bases, J lost 4 bases, and 19 bases lay in between. CDR1 and CDR2 (germline): SGHTA, FQGNSA.

This clonotype has a count of ten or more. The chain links TRBV4-3 to TRBJ2-7; TRBD1 aligns across 7 bases. The trim removed 3 bases at V and 2 bases at J, leaving 7 bases unmatched. The CDR3 is 15 residues long. Per germline, CDR1 LGHNA and CDR2 YSLEER. The CDR3 coding sequence is TGCGCCAGCAGCCAGCCGGGACAGTCCACCTACGAGCAGTACTTC. This translates into CASSQPGQSTYEQYF.

This clonotype was detected ten times or more. The rearrangement uses TRBV12-3 or TRBV12-4 and TRBJ1-5, with D perhaps matching TRBD1 (6 bases). The CDR3 consists of 13 residues. V lost 7 bases and J lost 7, with 14 bases in between. The CDR3 reads CASTKGESQPQHF. DNA of the CDR3: TGTGCCAGCACTAAGGGGGAATCACAGCCCCAGCATTTT.

In this sample, this clonotype turned up many times. The chain links TRBV7-8 to TRBJ2-7, with D possibly matching TRBD2 (6 bases). The CDR3 is 14 residues long. Germline assignment: CDR1 SGHVS and CDR2 FQNEAQ. Between the trimmed V and J ends, which lost 2 bases and 5 bases, there was a span of 13 bases. The CDR3 sequence: CASSLYETSNEQYV. The CDR3 DNA follows: TGTGCCAGCAGCTTATACGAGACTAGTAACGAGCAGTACGTC.

This clonotype was seen ten or more times. The chain uses TRBV7-6 and TRBJ2-2, with 7 bases matching TRBD1. After removal of 5 bases from V and 4 bases from J, the junction contained 7 bases not matched to a gene. This CDR3 is built from 15 residues. Per germline, CDR1 SGHVS and CDR2 FNYEAQ. The CDR3 region has the DNA TGTGCCAGCAGCCGTCCGGGACAGATCACCGGGGAGCTGTTTTTT. Protein sequence: CASSRPGQITGELFF.

The table lists this clonotype with many counts. The chain is built from TRBV4-2 and TRBJ2-7; possible D gene TRBD2, 5 bases. The V gene's germline CDR1 is LGHNA and CDR2 YNFKEQ. The CDR3 loop spans 15 amino acids. V was clipped by 1 base and J by 1 base, with 11 bases between them. DNA of the CDR3: TGTGCCAGCAGCCAAGGCAGCGGTGATTCCTACGAGCAGTACTTC. This translates into CASSQGSGDSYEQYF.

This clonotype was detected ten times or more. The chain couples TRBV4-3 to TRBJ1-4; 7 nucleotides align to TRBD1. Germline V gives CDR1 LGHNA, CDR2 YSLEER. This CDR3 contains 15 residues. Trimming at V came to 3 bases and at J to 6 bases, leaving 7 bases not matched to a gene. The CDR3 protein is CASSHLTGTDEKLFF. CDR3 in DNA: TGCGCCAGCAGCCACTTAACCGGGACAGATGAAAAACTGTTTTTT.

This clonotype was observed many times. This chain joins TRBV28 and TRBJ2-5; D is uncertain. The CDR3 loop spans 14 amino acids. Trimming took off 3 bases at V and 4 bases at J, with 12 bases between the two ends. CDR1 is MDHEN and CDR2 is SYDVKM in the germline V gene. The CDR3 loop reads CASSLGGRAETQYF. The CDR3 region has the DNA TGTGCCAGCAGTTTGGGCGGAAGAGCAGAGACCCAGTACTTC. The complete variable domain, with remaining parts taken from reference TRBV28 and TRBJ2-5, reads DVKVTQSSRYLVKRTGEKVFLECVQDMDHENMFWYRQDPGLGLRLIYFSYDVKMKEKGDIPEGYSVSREKKERFSLILESASTNQTSMYLCASSLGGRAETQYFGPGTRLLVL.

In this sample, this clonotype turned up many times. This chain joins TRBV2 and TRBJ1-5; D perhaps matches TRBD1 (6 bases). The CDR3 covers 14 residues. Between the trimmed V and J ends, which lost 3 bases and 5 bases, there was a span of 11 bases. Germline CDR1 and CDR2: SNHLY and FYNNEI. In DNA form, the CDR3 reads TGTGCCAGCAGTGATTTAGCAGGGGATCAGCCCCAGCATTTT. Its protein is CASSDLAGDQPQHF. The full variable domain, its missing parts supplied by reference TRBV2 and TRBJ1-5, is EPEVTQTPSHQVTQMGQEVILRCVPISNHLYFYWYRQILGQKVEFLVSFYNNEISEKSEIFDDQFSVERPDGSNFTLKIRSTKLEDSAMYFCASSDLAGDQPQHFGDGTRLSIL.

This clonotype appeared many times. This chain connects TRBV28 to TRBJ2-1; TRBD1 agrees at 8 bases. The germline CDR1 and CDR2 sequences are MDHEN and SYDVKM. Trimming at V came to 5 bases and at J to 12 bases, leaving 15 bases not matched to a gene. The CDR3 loop spans 15 amino acids. The CDR3 protein is CASSLGQGSGFGQFF. CDR3 bases: TGTGCCAGCAGTCTAGGACAGGGCTCAGGGTTTGGGCAGTTCTTC. The full variable domain, its missing parts supplied by reference TRBV28 and TRBJ2-1, is DVKVTQSSRYLVKRTGEKVFLECVQDMDHENMFWYRQDPGLGLRLIYFSYDVKMKEKGDIPEGYSVSREKKERFSLILESASTNQTSMYLCASSLGQGSGFGQFFGPGTRLTVL.

This clonotype was detected many times. This rearrangement joins TRBV7-2 to TRBJ2-5; perhaps TRBD2 as D (5 bases). Per germline, CDR1 SGHTA and CDR2 FQGNSA. The CDR3 covers 16 residues. V lost 1 base to trimming and J lost 4 bases, with 16 bases between them. CDR3 loop: CASSLGGRLPRETQYF. CDR3 DNA sequence: TGTGCCAGCAGCTTAGGCGGGCGACTCCCAAGAGAGACCCAGTACTTC.

This clonotype has a count of ten or more. The rearrangement uses TRBV3-1 and TRBJ1-1, with unresolved D. Germline V lookup: CDR1 LGHDT, CDR2 YNNKEL (reference sequence). The CDR3 has 12 residues. The V and J ends lost 4 bases and 1 base respectively, with 4 bases between them. CDR3 sequence reads: CASSRWNTEAFF. CDR3 sequence (DNA): TGTGCCAGCAGCCGCTGGAACACTGAAGCTTTCTTT.

J is TRBJ1-5 and V is TRBV20-1; no firm D call. The CDR3 sequence is 13 residues long. Germline V gene lookup returns CDR1 DFQATT and CDR2 SNEGSKA (reference sequence). The CDR3 region is CSVQRMSNQPQHF. The DNA for the CDR3 is TGCAGCGTACAGCGTATGAGCAATCAGCCCCAGCATTTT.

Many counts were recorded for this clonotype. Germline is not matched at one junction end, which may reflect a read error. This chain connects TRBV18 to TRBJ2-5, with TRBD1 matching 9 bases. Germline V gives CDR1 KGHSH, CDR2 LQKENI. The CDR3 has 15 amino acids. The DNA for the CDR3 is TGTGCCAGCTCAGCACCGGGACAGGGTTGGGAGACCCAGTACTTC. Translated, it gives CASSAPGQGWETQYF.

In its sample, this clonotype was seen many times. This chain links TRBV18 with TRBJ2-2; TRBD1 agrees at 7 bases. The CDR3 consists of 16 residues. V gave up 3 bases and J gave up 0 bases; unmatched junction bases: 4. Germline values: CDR1 KGHSH, CDR2 LQKENI. The CDR3 DNA follows: TGTGCCAGCTCACCGTTGACAGGGTCGAACACCGGGGAGCTGTTTTTT. Encoded protein: CASSPLTGSNTGELFF.

This clonotype came up many times. The rearrangement links TRBV5-6 to TRBJ1-4, with 7 bases that match TRBD1. The length of the CDR3 is 14 residues. Trimming removed 4 bases from V and 3 bases from J; junction bases left unmatched: 3. Germline V gene sequence: CDR1 SGHDT, CDR2 YYEEEE. In nucleotides, the CDR3 is TGTGCCAGCAGCCAGGGACAGCCTAATGAAAAACTGTTTTTT. As protein: CASSQGQPNEKLFF. Looking up the rest from reference TRBV5-6 and TRBJ1-4 gives the full variable domain: DAGVTQSPTHLIKTRGQQVTLRCSPKSGHDTVSWYQQALGQGPQFIFQYYEEEERQRGNFPDRFSGHQFPNYSSELNVNALLLGDSALYLCASSQGQPNEKLFFGSGTQLSVL.

This clonotype was recorded at least ten times. The J gene is TRBJ2-1, the V gene TRBV11-3, with TRBD2 identical over 12 bases. CDR3 length: 13 residues. With 5 bases clipped from V and 12 bases from J, the junction kept 5 bases outside the gene matches. Germline CDR1 and CDR2: SGHNT and YENEEA. CDR3 DNA: TGTGCCAGCAGCATACTAGCGGGGGGTGGGCAGTTCTTC. It specifies CASSILAGGGQFF.

Only a few counts were recorded for this clonotype. The rearrangement joins TRBV20-1 to TRBJ2-3; D uncertain. CDR3 size: 11 residues. V was clipped by 3 bases and J by 4 bases, with 5 bases between them. Germline values: CDR1 DFQATT, CDR2 SNEGSKA (reference sequence). This chain's CDR3 is CSASPADTQYF. DNA for the CDR3: TGCAGTGCTAGTCCAGCAGATACGCAGTATTTT.

This clonotype was found many times. The chain links TRBV7-9 to TRBJ2-7; 8 bases agree with TRBD1. The CDR3 has 14 amino acids. Trimming cost V 5 bases and J 3 bases; bases outside gene matches: 6. The germline V gene encodes CDR1 SEHNR and CDR2 FQNEAQ (reference sequence). The CDR3 coding sequence is TGTGCCAGCAGCACCACAGGGGGAAGCTACGAGCAGTACTTC. Its protein product is CASSTTGGSYEQYF. Drawing the rest from reference TRBV7-9 and TRBJ2-7, the complete variable domain is DTGVSQNPRHKITKRGQNVTFRCDPISEHNRLYWYRQTLGQGPEFLTYFQNEAQLEKSRLLSDRFSAERPKGSFSTLEIQRTEQGDSAMYLCASSTTGGSYEQYFGPGTRLTVT.

This clonotype came up many times. The gene calls are TRBV4-2 and TRBJ2-7; D remains unclear. Trimming pared 0 bases from V and 5 bases from J, leaving 11 bases between. CDR3 length: 14 amino acids. Germline V gene sequence: CDR1 LGHNA, CDR2 YNFKEQ. The CDR3 sequence is CASSQEVGRNEQYV. DNA of the CDR3: TGTGCCAGCAGCCAAGAGGTAGGGCGCAACGAGCAGTACGTC.

This clonotype has just a few counts. The chain has TRBV15 and TRBJ1-2; D unresolved. The germline V and J ends were trimmed by 0 bases and 5 bases, with 16 bases remaining between them. CDR1 LNHNV and CDR2 YYDKDF come from the germline V gene (reference sequence). The CDR3 loop spans 16 amino acids. The CDR3 DNA follows: TGTGCCACCAGCAGAGAAAAATATTCGGTTGATTATGGCTACACCTTC. It specifies CATSREKYSVDYGYTF.

Notes on this clonotype: A much larger clone differs by one base, so this may be a read error. The rearrangement joins TRBV5-1 to TRBJ2-5; no clear D gene. Germline CDR1 and CDR2: SGHRS and YFSETQ. This CDR3 has 14 amino acids. The CDR3 nucleotides read TGCGCCAGCAGCTTGGAGGCCGCTCAAGAGACCCTGTACTTC. This sequence encodes CASSLEAAQETLYF.

This clonotype was picked up a small number of times. The chain is built from TRBV6-5 and TRBJ1-2, with D possibly matching TRBD1 (5 bases). The germline V gene encodes CDR1 MNHEY and CDR2 SVGAGI. This CDR3 is 15 amino acids long. The V gene lost 0 bases and the J gene lost 2 bases, with 10 bases spanning the gap. The CDR3 spells CASSYSRGTNYGYTF. The CDR3 nucleotides read TGTGCCAGCAGTTACTCGCGGGGGACCAACTATGGCTACACCTTC.

This clonotype showed up many times. This sequence joins TRBV18 and TRBJ1-2, with D perhaps matching TRBD1 (5 bases). The CDR3 is 13 amino acids. From germline, CDR1 is KGHSH and CDR2 LQKENI. V shed 8 bases and J shed 5 bases, with 15 bases lying between them. The CDR3 DNA sequence: TGTGCCAGCCGCCTGGACGGGGGGTATGGCTACACCTTC. Its translation is CASRLDGGYGYTF.

This clonotype came up many times. The chain combines TRBV4-1 with TRBJ1-4, with D perhaps TRBD1 (6 bases). This CDR3 is 15 amino acids long. V shed 3 bases and J shed 2 bases, with 10 bases lying between them. Germline V CDR1 and CDR2: MGHRA, YSYEKL. The CDR3 sequence is CASSQGTGTNEKLFF. The DNA of the CDR3 is TGCGCCAGCAGCCAGGGTACAGGGACTAATGAAAAACTGTTTTTT.

This clonotype showed up many times. The V and J genes are TRBV7-2 and TRBJ2-3, with 7 bases lining up with TRBD1. Unmatched junction bases numbered 13, after V lost 2 bases and J lost 5 bases. Germline V CDR1 and CDR2: SGHTA, FQGNSA. The CDR3 loop spans 17 amino acids. DNA of the CDR3: TGTGCCAGCAGCTTACAAGGGGGCCATGGGCTCGTAGATACGCAGTATTTT. Residues: CASSLQGGHGLVDTQYF.

The gene calls are TRBV4-1 and TRBJ2-7; either TRBD1 or TRBD2 may supply D (6 bases each). In germline, CDR1 is MGHRA, CDR2 YSYEKL. This CDR3 region has 17 residues. Trimming left V 0 bases short and J 3 bases short, with 18 bases between. The CDR3 is CASSQDPPGVGGYEQYF. As DNA, the CDR3 is TGCGCCAGCAGCCAAGATCCCCCAGGGGTCGGGGGCTACGAGCAGTACTTC.

In its sample, this clonotype was seen a few times. This rearrangement joins TRBV7-2 to TRBJ1-3, with a weak D call TRBD1 (5 bases). The CDR3 is made up of 17 amino acids. Trimming stripped 5 bases from V and 0 bases from J, with 17 bases between. Germline V lookup: CDR1 SGHTA, CDR2 FQGNSA. The CDR3 DNA reads as TGTGCCAGCAGCCCCGTCCCGGGACGGAGCTCTGGAAACACCATATATTTT. It specifies CASSPVPGRSSGNTIYF.

This clonotype was observed many times. This sequence joins TRBV5-4 and TRBJ1-5; D unclear. Trimming took off 2 bases at V and 4 bases at J, with 7 bases between the two ends. The germline V gene has CDR1 SGHNT and CDR2 YYREEE (reference sequence). CDR3 length: 13 amino acids. The CDR3 protein is CASSFDTNQPQHF. The CDR3 DNA reads TGTGCCAGCAGCTTTGATACAAATCAGCCCCAGCATTTT.